This passage covers 12 T cell receptor beta chains from one sample sequenced in a study of cytomegalovirus exposure and HLA in healthy donors. PCR involved 60 Vbeta and 13 Jbeta primers. The table came from immunoSEQ multiplex PCR; TCRdb's copy has only in-frame clones and leaves some out. The sample comprises 150,000 or so clones, about 72% of which are singletons, and 1.3% to 1.5% rests with the top ten. The sequencing sample was made of PBMCs. The receptors were gathered from a female donor in good health and CMV-seronegative.

This chain uses TRBV5-1 with TRBJ1-5; no clear D gene. Germline-derived CDR1 and CDR2 are SGHRS and YFSETQ. Between the trimmed V and J ends, which lost 4 bases and 5 bases, there was a span of 10 bases. This CDR3 spans 13 amino acids. The CDR3 DNA follows: TGCGCCAGCAGCCCAACGGCGGATCAGCCCCAGCATTTT. It is translated as CASSPTADQPQHF.

V is TRBV9 and J is TRBJ2-1, with TRBD2 as a possible D gene (5 bases). The germline gives CDR1 SGDLS, CDR2 YYNGEE. V was shortened by 0 bases and J by 8 bases, with 12 bases between the two germline ends. This CDR3 has 14 amino acids. The DNA for the CDR3 is TGTGCCAGCAGCGTAGATGGTTCGAGGGATGAGCAGTTCTTC. It encodes CASSVDGSRDEQFF.

This chain uses TRBV5-6 with TRBJ2-1; TRBD2 aligns across 12 bases. The CDR3 is 17 residues long. Germline CDR1 reads SGHDT; CDR2 reads YYEEEE. V lost 6 bases to trimming and J lost 0 bases; unmatched junction nucleotides: 7. CDR3 DNA sequence: TGTGCCAGCACGCTAGCGGGAGGGCCCGTCTCCTACAATGAGCAGTTCTTC. This codes for CASTLAGGPVSYNEQFF.

The chain combines TRBV30 with TRBJ2-3; D is possibly TRBD2 (5 bases). This CDR3 is 13 amino acids long. V was clipped by 1 base and J by 9 bases, with 14 bases between them. Germline CDR1 reads GTSNPN; CDR2 reads SVGIG (reference sequence). The CDR3 sequence: CAWSGPGSGTQYF. The DNA for the CDR3 is TGTGCCTGGAGTGGCCCGGGGTCCGGGACGCAGTATTTT.

The V and J genes are TRBV6-6 and TRBJ2-2; D gene unclear. V was cut by 2 bases and J by 3 bases, with 10 bases left in between. The germline V gene encodes CDR1 MNHNY and CDR2 SVGAGI (reference sequence). CDR3 size: 15 residues. Here the CDR3 DNA reads TGTGCCAGCAGTTACCGCGGCGCGGACACCGGGGAGCTGTTTTTT. This encodes CASSYRGADTGELFF.

The chain carries TRBV7-3 and TRBJ1-1, with D maybe TRBD1 (5 bases). Germline lookup yields CDR1 SGHTA and CDR2 FQGTGA. V was cut by 1 base and J by 3 bases, with 12 bases left in between. This CDR3 is 15 amino acids long. The DNA for the CDR3 is TGTGCCAGCAGCTTAATAGGGGCGGGGGACACTGAAGCTTTCTTT. Translating gives CASSLIGAGDTEAFF.

The rearrangement links TRBV27 to TRBJ2-7; 10 bases are shared with TRBD1. Trimming removed 7 bases from V and 3 bases from J; junction bases left unmatched: 6. The CDR3 runs to 14 residues. Germline V gene sequence: CDR1 MNHEY, CDR2 SMNVEV (reference sequence). CDR3 amino acids: CASTLGQGGYEQYF. The CDR3 DNA follows: TGTGCCAGCACCTTAGGACAGGGGGGCTACGAGCAGTACTTC.

Only one count was recorded for this clone. CDR3 coding DNA: TGCAGCGTGGGGATGGGGAGGTACAATGAGCAGTTCTTC. Its protein product is CSVGMGRYNEQFF. J is TRBJ2-1 and V is TRBV29-1; a weak D match, TRBD2 (6 bases). Trimming shortened V by 6 bases and J by 4 bases, and 13 bases separated the two germline ends. The CDR3 runs 13 residues. Germline CDR1 reads SQVTM; CDR2 reads ANQGSEA.

The chain's CDR3 is CATSRTLAGLVDTQYF. As DNA, the CDR3 is TGTGCCACCAGCAGAACCCTAGCGGGACTGGTAGATACGCAGTATTTT. This chain uses TRBV15 with TRBJ2-3; 9 positions agree with TRBD2. This CDR3 contains 16 residues. The germline CDR1 and CDR2 sequences are LNHNV and YYDKDF (reference sequence). Trimming cost V 2 bases and J 5 bases; bases outside gene matches: 8.

This clone was counted a few times. The J gene is TRBJ2-7, the V gene TRBV27, with TRBD2 matching 10 bases. The CDR3 is 16 amino acids. The germline V gene encodes CDR1 MNHEY and CDR2 SMNVEV (reference sequence). With 5 bases clipped from V and 4 bases from J, the junction kept 11 bases outside the gene matches. CDR3 nucleotide sequence: TGTGCCAGCAGTCCAAGTAGGGGACTAGCGCTTTACGAGCAGTACTTC. It specifies CASSPSRGLALYEQYF.

This chain links TRBV4-2 with TRBJ2-5, with 8 bases matching TRBD1. CDR1 and CDR2 from the germline V gene are LGHNA and YNFKEQ. V was clipped by 3 bases and J by 11 bases; unmatched bases: 5. The CDR3 loop spans 12 amino acids. The CDR3 region is CASSHGQGEQYF. CDR3 bases: TGTGCCAGCAGCCACGGACAGGGTGAGCAGTACTTC.

This chain links TRBV4-2 with TRBJ2-2, with 9 bases fitting TRBD2. The trim removed 4 bases at V and 8 bases at J, leaving 8 bases unmatched. The germline CDR1 and CDR2 sequences are LGHNA and YNFKEQ. CDR3 length: 15 amino acids. The CDR3 here is CASSRLAEGTGELFF. The CDR3 nucleotides are TGTGCCAGCAGCCGACTAGCGGAGGGGACGGGGGAGCTGTTTTTT.